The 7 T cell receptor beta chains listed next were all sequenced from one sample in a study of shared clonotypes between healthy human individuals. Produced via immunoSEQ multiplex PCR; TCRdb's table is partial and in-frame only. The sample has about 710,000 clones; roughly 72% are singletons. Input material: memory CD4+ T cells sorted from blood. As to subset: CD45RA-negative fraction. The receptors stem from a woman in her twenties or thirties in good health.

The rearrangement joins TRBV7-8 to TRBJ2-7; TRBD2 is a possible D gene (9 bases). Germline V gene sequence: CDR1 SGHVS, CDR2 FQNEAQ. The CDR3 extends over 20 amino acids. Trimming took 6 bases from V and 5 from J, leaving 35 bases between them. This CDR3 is CASSPGWSGGNRLAGNEQYF. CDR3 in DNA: TGTGCCAGCAGTCCAGGGTGGTCAGGGGGCAATCGGCTAGCGGGAAACGAGCAGTACTTC.

The CDR3 DNA is TGCGCCAGCAGCGACAGCGGGAACTACGAGCAGTACTTC. Protein: CASSDSGNYEQYF. V gene TRBV5-1 combines with J gene TRBJ2-7; 7 bases match TRBD2. Germline CDR1 is SGHRS and CDR2 is YFSETQ. V dropped 4 bases and J dropped 3; count of bases not matched to a gene: 4. This CDR3 has 13 residues.

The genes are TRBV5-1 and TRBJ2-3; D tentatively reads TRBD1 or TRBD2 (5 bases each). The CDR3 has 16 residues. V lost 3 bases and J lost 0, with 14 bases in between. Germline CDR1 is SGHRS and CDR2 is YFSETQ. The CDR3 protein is CASSSGTLRSTDTQYF. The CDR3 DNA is TGCGCCAGCAGCTCCGGGACCCTCAGGAGCACAGATACGCAGTATTTT.

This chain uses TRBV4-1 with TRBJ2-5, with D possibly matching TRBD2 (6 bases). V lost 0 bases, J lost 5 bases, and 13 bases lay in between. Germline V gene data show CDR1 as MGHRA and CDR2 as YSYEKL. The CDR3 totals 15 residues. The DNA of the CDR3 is TGCGCCAGCAGCCAAGAGAGTCGGGAGAGGGAGACCCAGTACTTC. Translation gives CASSQESRERETQYF.

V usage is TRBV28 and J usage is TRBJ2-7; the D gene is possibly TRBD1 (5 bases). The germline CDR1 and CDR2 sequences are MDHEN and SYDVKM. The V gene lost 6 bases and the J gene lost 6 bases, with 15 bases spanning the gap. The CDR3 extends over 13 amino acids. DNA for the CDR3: TGTGCCAGCAGCTGGGCGACAGTTCCCGAGCAGTACTTC. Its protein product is CASSWATVPEQYF.

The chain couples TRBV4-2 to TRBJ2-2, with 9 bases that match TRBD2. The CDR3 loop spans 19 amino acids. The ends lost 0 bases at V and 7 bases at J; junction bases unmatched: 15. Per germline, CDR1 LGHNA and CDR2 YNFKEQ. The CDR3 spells CASSQDPMVAGVTVGELFF. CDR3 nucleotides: TGTGCCAGCAGCCAAGATCCCATGGTAGCGGGAGTAACCGTCGGGGAGCTGTTTTTT.

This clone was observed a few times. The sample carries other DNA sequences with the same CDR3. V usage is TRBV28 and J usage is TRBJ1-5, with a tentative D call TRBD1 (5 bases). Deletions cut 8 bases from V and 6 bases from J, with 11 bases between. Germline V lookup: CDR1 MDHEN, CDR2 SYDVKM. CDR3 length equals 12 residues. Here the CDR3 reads CASGGGLQPQHF. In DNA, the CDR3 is TGTGCCAGCGGTGGGGGTCTTCAGCCCCAGCATTTT.